This T cell receptor beta chain was captured by sequencing in a study of T cell responses to AZD1222 COVID-19 vaccine (dated by TCRdb to 2020 to 2022). In terms of the full investigation: AZD1222 recipients whose second dose came at about 4 weeks and those whose second dose came at about 12 weeks were combined into one group, since spike-specific TCR depth and breadth did not differ between the two schedules. TCR sequencing was performed for more than 230 trial participants, of whom some 200 were given two doses of AZD1222 and approximately 25 were given two doses of MenACWY control vaccine. Trial participants were enrolled into age subgroups of 18-55, 56-69 and 70-plus years, which contained about 150, 27 and 61 TCR-sequenced participants, respectively.

V loses 0 bases, J loses 8 bases, and the germline ends lie 14 bases apart. The CDR3 covers 13 residues, taking in both the cysteine and the phenylalanine. The only DNA kept is the CDR3, 39 bases in frame from the first base. For CDR1 and CDR2, the germline V gene (reference sequence) lists GTSNPN and SVGIG. The CDR3 regions of human TCRbeta chains were subjected to immunosequencing. The study's processing was this. TCRs in the repertoires were matched against a reference library of SARS-CoV-2-specific TCRs that had been generated with the MIRA antigen-specificity platform. Breadth meant the fraction of unique TCRs that were SARS-CoV-2-associated, whereas depth meant the fraction of total T cells that were SARS-CoV-2-associated. Each spike-specific TCR was assigned to its reactive spike region and to a CD4 or CD8 class using the MIRA data. Log10-transformed breadth and depth values were compared by one-way ANOVA with Sidak's multiple comparisons tests. The source is immuneACCESS, and TCRdb retained only in-frame sequences with V and J called. Part of the clones is not carried over; for the studies checked, unresolved V genes explain less than half of this, and the remainder is unexplained. V, J and clone size were drawn from that table, and D and trimming were deduced from the DNA. The table for this sample lists 65,000 to 70,000 clones; approximately 85% of them were counted only once. 5% to 6% of the sample belongs to the ten largest clones.

The paper as a whole reports these results and caveats: CD4 TCRs associated with the vaccine covered the entire spike protein, and the dominant responses were in regions 160-218 and 743-854. Nearly half of unique spike-specific TCRs reportedly recognized epitopes outside regions mutated in the B.1.351 and B.1.1.7 variants. Most participants were white British and females outnumbered males, and the authors suggested that clonal diversity may have been underestimated. After two AZD1222 doses, spike-specific TCR breadth and depth were significantly higher than at day 0 and than in MenACWY recipients. Conclusions about previously exposed vaccinees are limited because only 5 or 6 AZD1222 recipients were SARS-CoV-2 seropositive at baseline. The 56-69-year group was small, and its depth increase did not reach significance, likely because of low power. Because no samples from the day 14 peak response were available, repertoires could be characterized only after the peak T cell response.

What this sample's time point label stands for: baseline before first vaccination. Samples from vaccinated people were obtained from the UK trials COV001 and COV002, which included a single-blind randomized controlled phase 2/3 trial of AZD1222 (ChAdOx1 nCoV-19) in healthy adults. Trial participant PBMC samples were collected at day 0 and day 28 after the second dose for TCRbeta chain sequencing. Details on this clone: Its antigen target is currently unknown. Base quality data are lacking; no much larger clone is found one base away.

The sample consisted of peripheral blood, taken on day 0 of AZD1222 vaccination. The rearrangement combines TRBV30 with TRBJ2-7, with TRBD2 perhaps the D gene, on 5 matching bases. The origin of this receptor is an adult in good health. The CDR3 protein: CAWSVRAEVQQYF. Here is the DNA: TGTGCCTGGAGTGTAAGGGCGGAGGTCCAGCAGTACTTC.